A single sample is the source of the 13 T cell receptor beta chains below, sequenced in a study of response to subunit inactivated influenza vaccine. One entry per CDR3 protein, called by TCRdb with MiXCR from the RT-PCR reads. In the table there are 600,000 to 850,000 distinct CDR3 sequences, 14% of which are singletons. This sample comprised PBMCs from blood, obtained 14 days before vaccination. Receptors originate from a man aged 50 to 59 who received an inactivated influenza vaccine.

The chain is built from TRBV6-2 or TRBV6-3 and TRBJ2-3; D unresolved. V lost 2 bases to trimming and J lost 5 bases, with 8 bases between them. This CDR3 has 13 amino acids. CDR1 MNHEY and CDR2 SVGEGT come from the germline V gene. The CDR3 is CASSYAPLDTQYF. CDR3 in DNA: TGTGCCAGCAGTTACGCCCCATTAGATACGCAGTATTTT.

This clonotype was observed a few times. CDR3 sequence reads: CASSSIGEPQHF. The CDR3 region has the DNA TGTGCCAGCAGCAGCATCGGGGAGCCCCAGCATTTT. The chain carries TRBV27 and TRBJ1-5; D unresolved. Trimming removed 6 bases from V and 8 bases from J, with 11 bases in between. Germline assignment: CDR1 MNHEY and CDR2 SMNVEV (reference sequence). This CDR3 spans 12 amino acids.

This clonotype was observed a few times. The gene calls are TRBV7-8 and TRBJ2-5; D gene ambiguous. The V gene's germline CDR1 is SGHVS and CDR2 FQNEAQ. The CDR3 has 13 residues. Trimming took off 1 base at V and 3 bases at J, with 6 bases between the two ends. For the CDR3, the DNA is TGTGCCAGCAGCTTAGAATCGGAAGAGACCCAGTACTTC. Protein sequence: CASSLESEETQYF.

This clonotype has just a few counts. This sequence joins TRBV2 and TRBJ1-2; the D gene is possibly TRBD1 (5 bases). The CDR3 is 13 residues long. Germline CDR1 reads SNHLY; CDR2 reads FYNNEI. Trimming removed 4 bases at V and 4 bases at J, with 10 bases between. CDR3 nucleotides: TGTGCCAGCAGTGTTTTGGGGACCTATGGCTACACCTTC. The encoded protein is CASSVLGTYGYTF.

This clonotype was seen many times. This chain uses TRBV5-5 with TRBJ1-4; 9 bases agree with TRBD1. The V gene end was trimmed by 4 bases and the J gene end by 7 bases; junction bases not matched to a gene: 8. The CDR3 is made up of 15 amino acids. Per germline, CDR1 SGHKS and CDR2 YYEKEE (reference sequence). In DNA form, the CDR3 reads TGTGCCAGCAGCCTACCGGGACAGGGTGGTGAAAAACTGTTTTTT. Amino acid sequence: CASSLPGQGGEKLFF.

Ten or more counts support this clonotype. The rearrangement links TRBV28 to TRBJ2-3, with 7 bases that match TRBD1. Germline-derived CDR1 and CDR2 are MDHEN and SYDVKM. The V segment lost 4 bases and the J segment 3 bases; nucleotides outside the gene matches: 7. The CDR3 consists of 15 residues. The chain's CDR3 is CASSSTGSRTDTQYF. In DNA form, the CDR3 reads TGTGCCAGCAGTTCGACAGGGTCGCGAACAGATACGCAGTATTTT.

Only a few counts were recorded for this clonotype. The chain couples TRBV18 to TRBJ1-4; D is undetermined. Trimming pared 2 bases from V and 0 bases from J, leaving 7 bases between. Germline CDR1 KGHSH, CDR2 LQKENI. This CDR3 is built from 15 residues. This CDR3 reads CASSPSTATNEKLFF. The CDR3 DNA sequence: TGTGCCAGCTCACCATCAACTGCAACTAATGAAAAACTGTTTTTT.

This rearrangement joins TRBV28 to TRBJ1-3; no reliable D call. Germline values: CDR1 MDHEN, CDR2 SYDVKM. Trimming cost V 3 bases and J 2 bases, with 14 bases left between them. The CDR3 is 16 amino acids. For the CDR3, the DNA is TGTGCCAGCAGTTTGGTGGGCCCTACTGCTGGAAACACCATATATTTT. Amino acid sequence: CASSLVGPTAGNTIYF.

Ten or more counts support this clonotype. This chain uses TRBV20-1 with TRBJ2-5, with TRBD2 as a possible D gene (7 bases). This CDR3 has 16 amino acids. The germline V and J ends were trimmed by 1 base and 2 bases, with 17 bases remaining between them. Germline loops: CDR1 DFQATT, CDR2 SNEGSKA (reference sequence). This chain's CDR3 is CSARGRGGNKQETQYF. The CDR3 DNA sequence: TGCAGTGCTAGAGGAAGGGGGGGGAATAAACAAGAGACCCAGTACTTC.

This clonotype was detected a few times. The DNA for the CDR3 is TGTGCCAGCAGTCAATGGCAAGAAGACAATGAGCAGTTCTTC. Translation: CASSQWQEDNEQFF. The chain links TRBV12-3 or TRBV12-4 to TRBJ2-1; D unresolved. V gave up 5 bases and J gave up 5 bases, with 13 bases separating them. The CDR3 totals 14 residues.

V and J are TRBV6-2 or TRBV6-3 and TRBJ2-3, with a possible D match to TRBD2 (6 bases). The CDR3 runs 16 residues. Trimming shortened V by 0 bases and J by 2 bases, and 12 bases separated the two germline ends. The germline V gene has CDR1 MNHEY and CDR2 SVGEGT. The DNA for the CDR3 is TGTGCCAGCAGTTACTCCGCTGGGGGGATCACAGATACGCAGTATTTT. This sequence encodes CASSYSAGGITDTQYF.

The chain is built from TRBV28 and TRBJ2-7, with D perhaps matching TRBD2 (6 bases). Germline CDR1 MDHEN, CDR2 SYDVKM. The CDR3 has 14 residues. V was trimmed by 3 bases and J by 1 base, leaving 10 bases between them. The DNA of the CDR3 is TGTGCCAGCAGTTTCGGCGGGACTTCCTACGAGCAGTACTTC. As protein: CASSFGGTSYEQYF. Drawing the rest from reference TRBV28 and TRBJ2-7, the complete variable domain is DVKVTQSSRYLVKRTGEKVFLECVQDMDHENMFWYRQDPGLGLRLIYFSYDVKMKEKGDIPEGYSVSREKKERFSLILESASTNQTSMYLCASSFGGTSYEQYFGPGTRLTVT.

This clonotype turned up a few times. The chain carries TRBV12-3 or TRBV12-4 and TRBJ1-6; 8 bases align to TRBD1. The J segment lost 17 bases and the V segment lost 4 bases, leaving 7 bases of the junction unmatched. The CDR3 loop spans 12 amino acids. The CDR3 sequence is CASSWGQAPIHF. DNA for the CDR3: TGTGCCAGCAGTTGGGGACAGGCCCCCATCCACTTT.